This record covers a single T cell receptor (beta chain). Clones were read by immunoSEQ multiplex PCR, and TCRdb kept only the in-frame ones, dropping some. The table shows under 35,000 clones, with around four fifths occurring only once. The sample comes from a study of T cells in narcolepsy. The CDR3 spans 12 residues. Germline CDR1 and CDR2: GTSNPN and SVGIG (reference sequence). The ends were cut back, 6 bases at V and 8 bases at J, with 14 bases in the middle. Sample: memory (CD45RA-) CD4+ T cells from blood. The sequence derives from a human donor in good health. J is TRBJ2-1 and V is TRBV30; D is unclear. The CDR3 bases are TGTGCCTGTGCCCTTTTGGGCGATGAGCAGTTCTTC. This translates into CACALLGDEQFF.